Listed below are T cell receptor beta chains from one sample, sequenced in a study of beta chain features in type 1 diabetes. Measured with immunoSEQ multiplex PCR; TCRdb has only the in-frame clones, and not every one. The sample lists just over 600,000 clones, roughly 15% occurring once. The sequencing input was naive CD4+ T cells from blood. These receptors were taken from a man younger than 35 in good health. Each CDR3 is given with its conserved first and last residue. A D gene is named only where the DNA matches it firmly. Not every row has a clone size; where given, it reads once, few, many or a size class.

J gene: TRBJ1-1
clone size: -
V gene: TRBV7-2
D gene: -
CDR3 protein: CASSPRPQGTEAFF
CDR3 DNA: TGTGCCAGCAGCCCCCGCCCACAGGGCACCGAAGCTTTCTTT

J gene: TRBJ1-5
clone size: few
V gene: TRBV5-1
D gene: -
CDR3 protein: CASSLVAGNQPQHF
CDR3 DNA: TGCGCCAGCAGCTTGGTGGCGGGCAATCAGCCCCAGCATTTT

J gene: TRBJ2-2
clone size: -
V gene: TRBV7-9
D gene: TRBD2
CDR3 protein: CASSLWVPGLAGTGELFF
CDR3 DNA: TGTGCCAGCAGCTTATGGGTCCCAGGACTAGCTGGTACCGGGGAGCTGTTTTTT

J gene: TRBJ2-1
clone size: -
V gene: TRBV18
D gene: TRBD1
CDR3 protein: CASSPRQGAGYNEQFF
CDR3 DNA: TGTGCCAGCTCACCCCGACAGGGGGCTGGCTACAATGAGCAGTTCTTC

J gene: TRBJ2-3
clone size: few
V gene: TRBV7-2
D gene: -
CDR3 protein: CASSGRYTDTQYF
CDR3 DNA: TGTGCCAGCAGCGGGAGATACACAGATACGCAGTATTTT

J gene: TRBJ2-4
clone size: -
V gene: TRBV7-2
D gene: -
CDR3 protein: CASTDRPMIAKNIQYF
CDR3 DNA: TGTGCCAGCACCGACCGCCCTATGATAGCCAAAAACATTCAGTACTTC

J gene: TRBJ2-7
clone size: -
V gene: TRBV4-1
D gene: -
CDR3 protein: CASSLRVGAGRPDEQYF
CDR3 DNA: TGCGCCAGCAGCCTGAGGGTGGGCGCCGGACGCCCTGACGAGCAGTACTTC

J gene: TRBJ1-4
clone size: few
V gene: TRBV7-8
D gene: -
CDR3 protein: CASSLARGYATNEKLFF
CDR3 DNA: TGTGCCAGCAGCTTAGCAAGAGGATATGCAACTAATGAAAAACTGTTTTTT

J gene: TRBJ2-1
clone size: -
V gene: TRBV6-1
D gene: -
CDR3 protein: CASSEAWGPGRVSNEQFF
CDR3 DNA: TGTGCCAGCAGTGAAGCGTGGGGTCCGGGACGGGTCTCCAATGAGCAGTTCTTC

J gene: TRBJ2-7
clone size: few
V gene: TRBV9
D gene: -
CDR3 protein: CASSAQWGRSYEQYF
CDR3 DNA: TGTGCCAGCAGCGCCCAGTGGGGGCGCTCCTACGAGCAGTACTTC

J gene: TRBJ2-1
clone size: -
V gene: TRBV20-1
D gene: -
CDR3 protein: CSAETRLEQFF
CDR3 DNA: TGCAGTGCCGAGACCCGGTTGGAGCAGTTCTTC

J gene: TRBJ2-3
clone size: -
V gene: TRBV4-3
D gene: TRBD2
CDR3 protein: CASSQVTSGGMGDTQYF
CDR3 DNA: TGCGCCAGCAGCCAAGTAACTAGCGGGGGAATGGGAGATACGCAGTATTTT

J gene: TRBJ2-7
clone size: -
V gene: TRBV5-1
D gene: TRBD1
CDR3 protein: CASSLDPGQAHYEQYF
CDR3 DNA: TGCGCCAGCAGCTTGGATCCGGGACAGGCCCACTACGAGCAGTACTTC

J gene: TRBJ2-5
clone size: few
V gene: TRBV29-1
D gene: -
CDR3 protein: CSVDRRDQETQYF
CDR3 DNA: TGCAGCGTCGACAGGAGAGACCAAGAGACCCAGTACTTC

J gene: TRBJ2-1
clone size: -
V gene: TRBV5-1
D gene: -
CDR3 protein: CASSWGTGSNEQFF
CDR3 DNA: TGCGCCAGCAGCTGGGGGACTGGGAGCAATGAGCAGTTCTTC

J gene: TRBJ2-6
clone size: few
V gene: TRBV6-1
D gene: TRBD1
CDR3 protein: CASCSGGTGANVLTF
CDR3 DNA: TGTGCCAGCTGCTCAGGGGGCACTGGGGCCAACGTCCTGACTTTC

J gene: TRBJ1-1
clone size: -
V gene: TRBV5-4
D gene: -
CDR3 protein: CASFGPMRGIKSEAFF
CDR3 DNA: TGTGCCAGCTTCGGGCCCATGCGGGGAATCAAGAGTGAAGCTTTCTTT

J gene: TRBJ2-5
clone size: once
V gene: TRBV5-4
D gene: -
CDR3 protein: CASRRGAGAETQYF
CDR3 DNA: TGTGCCAGCAGGAGGGGGGCGGGGGCAGAGACCCAGTACTTC